This entry features one T cell receptor (beta chain) sequence. Amplification used 60 Vbeta primers and 13 Jbeta primers. Method: immunoSEQ multiplex PCR; TCRdb's copy keeps in-frame clones and lacks some. This table has under 90,000 clones, about 75% appearing once. This entry belongs to a study of cytomegalovirus exposure and HLA in healthy donors. Whole-study context: An early release of data contained 75 million to 100 million unique TCRs, which came from HLA-typed donors.

The CDR3 has 13 residues. Germline V gives CDR1 SGHVS, CDR2 FNYEAQ. Trimming cost V 2 bases and J 1 base, with 4 bases left between them. This clonotype originated in a man aged 40-55 years in good health and CMV-seronegative. V gene TRBV7-6 combines with J gene TRBJ2-3; unclear D gene. Sequencing used PBMCs. The CDR3 region is CASSLYGTDTQYF. The CDR3 nucleotides are TGTGCCAGCAGCTTATATGGCACAGATACGCAGTATTTT. Variable domain in full (rest from reference TRBV7-6 and TRBJ2-3): GAGVSQSPRYKVTKRGQDVALRCDPISGHVSLYWYRQALGQGPEFLTYFNYEAQQDKSGLPNDRFSAERPEGSISTLTIQRTEQRDSAMYRCASSLYGTDTQYFGPGTRLTVL.